The 5 T cell receptor beta chains reported below all come from one sample, sequenced in a study of T cell responses to AZD1222 COVID-19 vaccine. Produced via immunoSEQ multiplex PCR; TCRdb's table is partial and in-frame only. Here the sample spans roughly 100,000 clones, around nine tenths being singletons. The sample was peripheral blood, taken 28 days after the second dose of the MenACWY control vaccine. These receptors all stem from an adult who received the MenACWY meningococcal vaccine as a control.

V gene TRBV5-6 combines with J gene TRBJ2-5, with 7 nucleotides matching TRBD1. J lost 2 bases, V lost 2 bases, and 9 bases had no gene match. CDR3 size: 16 residues. Germline CDR1 is SGHDT and CDR2 is YYEEEE. The CDR3 DNA follows: TGTGCCAGCAGCTTCGATTTGTGGGACAGACAAGAGACCCAGTACTTC. Translation: CASSFDLWDRQETQYF.

DNA for the CDR3: TGTGCCAGCAGCTTAGACCGATCCCGGACCGGCATTCAGTACTTC. Translating gives CASSLDRSRTGIQYF. The genes are TRBV7-8 and TRBJ2-4; no clear D gene. Germline V gives CDR1 SGHVS, CDR2 FQNEAQ. Deletions cut 1 base from V and 9 bases from J, with 16 bases between. This CDR3 spans 15 amino acids.

The rearrangement uses TRBV18 and TRBJ2-2; 7 nucleotides agree with TRBD1. Germline trimming cut 1 base from V and 6 bases from J; bases unmatched to any gene: 5. Germline V gene sequence: CDR1 KGHSH, CDR2 LQKENI. The CDR3 has 15 amino acids. CDR3 sequence (DNA): TGTGCCAGCTCACCACGGCAGGGGGAGTCCGGGGAGCTGTTTTTT. Translating it yields CASSPRQGESGELFF.

This clone was recorded once. This chain uses TRBV9 with TRBJ2-3; unclear D gene. Deletions cut 2 bases from V and 1 base from J, with 8 bases between. Germline V gene data show CDR1 as SGDLS and CDR2 as YYNGEE. There are 14 residues in the CDR3. The CDR3 is CASSVSSGTDTQYF. In nucleotides, the CDR3 is TGTGCCAGCAGCGTTTCCTCTGGCACAGATACGCAGTATTTT.

The rearrangement joins TRBV5-1 to TRBJ2-2, with a weak D call TRBD2 (5 bases). The CDR3 extends over 19 amino acids. Per the germline V gene, CDR1 is SGHRS and CDR2 is YFSETQ. V was clipped by 1 base and J by 0 bases, with 19 bases between them. The CDR3 loop reads CASSLYPPRAASNTGELFF. CDR3 nucleotide sequence: TGCGCCAGCAGCTTGTACCCCCCCCGAGCGGCCTCGAACACCGGGGAGCTGTTTTTT.